A selection of T cell receptor beta chains follows, all from one sample in a study of cytomegalovirus exposure and HLA in healthy donors. Measured with immunoSEQ multiplex PCR; TCRdb has only the in-frame clones, and not every one. The sample holds 75,000 to 80,000 clones, less than 85% seen once. The sequenced sample consisted of PBMCs. The receptors were sampled from a male donor in good health and CMV-seronegative. CDR3s include the opening cysteine and the closing phenylalanine or tryptophan. A D gene is named only where the DNA matches it firmly. Expanded clones are given a class, and other clones once, few, many or no size at all.

size: NA; J: TRBJ2-5; V: TRBV28; length: 16; D: TRBD2; DNA: TGTGCCAGCAGTTTATCTTCTAGCGGGAGTGGTTGGACCCAGTACTTC; CDR3: CASSLSSSGSGWTQYF
size: few; J: TRBJ2-2; V: TRBV29-1; length: 14; D: NA; DNA: TGCAGCGCCGCTGAAACCAGGAACACCGGGGAGCTGTTTTTT; CDR3: CSAAETRNTGELFF
size: NA; J: TRBJ2-3; V: TRBV27; length: 16; D: TRBD2; DNA: TGTGCCAGCAGTTTAAATAGTGGGACTAATCCAGATACGCAGTATTTT; CDR3: CASSLNSGTNPDTQYF
size: NA; J: TRBJ2-7; V: TRBV21-1; length: 18; D: NA; DNA: TGTGCCATTTCTTGCGGGGGTCTAGCGGGACACTTGTCCTACGAGCAGTACTTC; CDR3: CAISCGGLAGHLSYEQYF
size: NA; J: TRBJ1-5; V: TRBV9; length: 14; D: NA; DNA: TGTGCCAGCAGCGTAGGGTCAGAAAATCAGCCCCAGCATTTT; CDR3: CASSVGSENQPQHF
size: NA; J: TRBJ1-3; V: TRBV5-6; length: 14; D: NA; DNA: TGTGCCAGCAGCTTGGTTAGGGGTGGAAACACCATATATTTT; CDR3: CASSLVRGGNTIYF
size: few; J: TRBJ1-4; V: TRBV14; length: 15; D: NA; DNA: TGTGCCAGCAGCCAAGGGACAGAGATTAATGAAAAACTGTTTTTT; CDR3: CASSQGTEINEKLFF
size: NA; J: TRBJ1-2; V: TRBV9; length: 16; D: NA; DNA: TGTGCCAGCAGCGTAGAGCTGTCTCCCGCGGGGTATGGCTACACCTTC; CDR3: CASSVELSPAGYGYTF
size: NA; J: TRBJ1-2; V: TRBV5-1; length: 13; D: TRBD1; DNA: TGCGCCAGCACCGAGGACAGGGGCTATGGCTACACCTTC; CDR3: CASTEDRGYGYTF
size: NA; J: TRBJ1-5; V: TRBV4-2; length: 17; D: NA; DNA: TGTGCCAGCAGCCAAGATGACACCGCCATGGGCAATCAGCCCCAGCATTTT; CDR3: CASSQDDTAMGNQPQHF
size: NA; J: TRBJ2-3; V: TRBV6-1; length: 13; D: TRBD1; DNA: TGTGCCAGCAGGGTCAGGGGGTTAGATACGCAGTATTTT; CDR3: CASRVRGLDTQYF
size: NA; J: TRBJ1-2; V: TRBV6-5; length: 15; D: TRBD1; DNA: TGTGCCAGCAGTTACTCACAGGGGGCGCGGTATGGCTACACCTTC; CDR3: CASSYSQGARYGYTF
size: NA; J: TRBJ1-4; V: TRBV2; length: 12; D: NA; DNA: TGTGCCAGCAGTCAGCACGACAGGAAACTGTTTTTT; CDR3: CASSQHDRKLFF
size: few; J: TRBJ2-5; V: TRBV5-1; length: 18; D: TRBD2; DNA: TGCGCCAGCAGCCTCGGGACATCCGGGACTAGCGCCGCGGAGACCCAGTACTTC; CDR3: CASSLGTSGTSAAETQYF
size: NA; J: TRBJ1-2; V: TRBV9; length: 16; D: NA; DNA: TGTGCCAGCAGCGTAGAGTGGGGAGCCCTAGCCAATGGCTACACCTTC; CDR3: CASSVEWGALANGYTF
size: NA; J: TRBJ1-1; V: TRBV13; length: 14; D: NA; DNA: TGTGCCAGCAGCCGAGGGGGGGATCGGACTGAAGCTTTCTTT; CDR3: CASSRGGDRTEAFF
size: NA; J: TRBJ1-1; V: TRBV19; length: 13; D: NA; DNA: TGTGCCAGTAGTATACGGGGGAACACTGAAGCTTTCTTT; CDR3: CASSIRGNTEAFF
size: NA; J: TRBJ2-3; V: TRBV6-5; length: 15; D: NA; DNA: TGTGCCAGCAGTTACTCGACGAGGAACCGGGATACGCAGTATTTT; CDR3: CASSYSTRNRDTQYF
size: NA; J: TRBJ1-1; V: TRBV5-1; length: 17; D: NA; DNA: TGCGCCAGCAGTCTATCCGGGGGAATGCGGCTGAACACTGAAGCTTTCTTT; CDR3: CASSLSGGMRLNTEAFF
size: NA; J: TRBJ1-4; V: TRBV4-1; length: 17; D: TRBD1; DNA: TGCGCCAGCAGCCCCCCGGGACAGGGATTATCCGGCGAAAAACTGTTTTTT; CDR3: CASSPPGQGLSGEKLFF
size: NA; J: TRBJ2-7; V: TRBV4-1; length: 14; D: NA; DNA: TGCGCCAGCAGACCCCTCTTGCGGTCCTACGAGCAGTACTTC; CDR3: CASRPLLRSYEQYF
size: once; J: TRBJ1-1; V: TRBV7-2; length: 15; D: NA; DNA: TGTGCCAGCAGCTTAAGTTTAGTCTACAGCACTGAAGCTTTCTTT; CDR3: CASSLSLVYSTEAFF
size: NA; J: TRBJ2-3; V: TRBV2; length: 14; D: NA; DNA: TGTGCCAGCACTTTGGGCCCTCTGGCAGATACGCAGTATTTT; CDR3: CASTLGPLADTQYF
size: NA; J: TRBJ2-7; V: TRBV5-1; length: 16; D: TRBD1; DNA: TGCGCCAGCAGCTTGGCCGGCGGGACAGGTCCCTACGAGCAGTACTTC; CDR3: CASSLAGGTGPYEQYF
size: NA; J: TRBJ1-2; V: TRBV5-1; length: 14; D: TRBD1; DNA: TGCGCCAGCAGCTTGAAACAGGGGGACTATGGCTACACCTTC; CDR3: CASSLKQGDYGYTF
size: once; J: TRBJ1-1; V: TRBV7-9; length: 15; D: TRBD1; DNA: TGTGCCAGCAGCATGTGGGACAGGACGAACACTGAAGCTTTCTTT; CDR3: CASSMWDRTNTEAFF
size: NA; J: TRBJ1-6; V: TRBV6-6; length: 15; D: NA; DNA: TGTGCCAGCAGTTACTCTGGGCGGGATAATTCACCCCTCCACTTT; CDR3: CASSYSGRDNSPLHF
size: NA; J: TRBJ2-1; V: TRBV12-5; length: 14; D: TRBD2; DNA: TGTGCTAGTGGCCCGGGACTAGCGGGGTCGGGGCAGTTCTTC; CDR3: CASGPGLAGSGQFF
size: once; J: TRBJ1-4; V: TRBV2; length: 15; D: NA; DNA: TGTGCCAGCAGTCCGCGGACAGAAGCTAATGAAAAACTGTTTTTT; CDR3: CASSPRTEANEKLFF
size: once; J: TRBJ2-3; V: TRBV7-9; length: 18; D: NA; DNA: TGTTCCATCCCCGGCGGGAAGCTAGCCCCTGCTAGCACAGATACGCAGTATTTT; CDR3: CSIPGGKLAPASTDTQYF
size: NA; J: TRBJ1-1; V: TRBV5-6; length: 13; D: TRBD1; DNA: TGTGCCAGCAGCAGGGACAGGAACACTGAAGCTTTCTTT; CDR3: CASSRDRNTEAFF
size: once; J: TRBJ1-5; V: TRBV2; length: 16; D: NA; DNA: TGTGCCAGCAGCCCTACAGGGAGATATAGCAATCAGCCCCAGCATTTT; CDR3: CASSPTGRYSNQPQHF
size: NA; J: TRBJ1-2; V: TRBV6-5; length: 9; D: NA; DNA: TGTGCCAGCCCCCAGGGCTACCCCTTC; CDR3: CASPQGYPF
size: few; J: TRBJ2-5; V: TRBV7-9; length: 16; D: NA; DNA: TGTGCCAGCAGCTTAGAAAGGACAGGAGGGTTGGAGACCCAGTACTTC; CDR3: CASSLERTGGLETQYF
size: NA; J: TRBJ1-1; V: TRBV27; length: 17; D: NA; DNA: TGTGCCAGCAGTTTATTGGGCAGACAGACACTGAACACTGAAGCTTTCTTT; CDR3: CASSLLGRQTLNTEAFF
size: NA; J: TRBJ2-7; V: TRBV6-1; length: 15; D: NA; DNA: TGTGCCAGCAGTCTTTTCTTGGACAGTACCTACGAGCAGTACTTC; CDR3: CASSLFLDSTYEQYF
size: NA; J: TRBJ1-1; V: TRBV7-3; length: 14; D: NA; DNA: TGTGCCAGCAGCTTAATGGGCCCTGGGACTGAAGCTTTCTTT; CDR3: CASSLMGPGTEAFF
size: NA; J: TRBJ2-1; V: TRBV27; length: 15; D: TRBD2; DNA: TGTGCCAGCAGTTTAATGGCTAGCGGGGGCAATGAGCAGTTCTTC; CDR3: CASSLMASGGNEQFF
size: few; J: TRBJ2-3; V: TRBV19; length: 16; D: TRBD2; DNA: TGTGCCAGTCGAGAGGGACTAGCGGACATCACAGATACGCAGTATTTT; CDR3: CASREGLADITDTQYF
size: NA; J: TRBJ2-6; V: TRBV19; length: 16; D: NA; DNA: TGTGCCAGTAGTATCAGAGGAGTCTCTGGGGCCAACGTCCTGACTTTC; CDR3: CASSIRGVSGANVLTF
size: NA; J: TRBJ2-2; V: TRBV6-1; length: 15; D: TRBD2; DNA: TGTGCCAGCACTCAAAGGGAGGGAAACACCGGGGAGCTGTTTTTT; CDR3: CASTQREGNTGELFF
size: NA; J: TRBJ2-3; V: TRBV28; length: 20; D: TRBD2; DNA: TGTGCCAGCAGTTTATCGGGTAGCGGGAGTGTTATGGATTGGACAGATACGCAGTATTTT; CDR3: CASSLSGSGSVMDWTDTQYF
size: NA; J: TRBJ2-7; V: TRBV2; length: 11; D: NA; DNA: TGTGCCAGCACCGGGTTCAGGGATCAGTACTTC; CDR3: CASTGFRDQYF
size: NA; J: TRBJ1-2; V: TRBV29-1; length: 13; D: TRBD1; DNA: TGCAGCGTTGAAGTGGGACAGGGTTCTGGCTACACCTTC; CDR3: CSVEVGQGSGYTF
size: NA; J: TRBJ1-1; V: TRBV25-1; length: 14; D: NA; DNA: TGTGCCAGCAGTGTAGGGAGGATGAACACTGAAGCTTTCTTT; CDR3: CASSVGRMNTEAFF
size: NA; J: TRBJ1-6; V: TRBV27; length: 14; D: NA; DNA: TGTGCCAGCACCGGAACAGGGTATAATTCACCCCTCCACTTT; CDR3: CASTGTGYNSPLHF
size: few; J: TRBJ2-6; V: TRBV4-3; length: 15; D: NA; DNA: TGCGCCAGCAGCCATGGAGTTTCTGGGGCCAACGTCCTGACTTTC; CDR3: CASSHGVSGANVLTF
size: NA; J: TRBJ2-1; V: TRBV10-3; length: 16; D: TRBD1; DNA: TGTGCCATCAGTGAGTCGTGGGGACAGGATAAATATGAGCAGTTCTTC; CDR3: CAISESWGQDKYEQFF
size: NA; J: TRBJ1-2; V: TRBV19; length: 13; D: NA; DNA: TGTGCCAGTAACGCGGGTCTTAACTATGGCTACACCTTC; CDR3: CASNAGLNYGYTF
size: NA; J: TRBJ2-3; V: TRBV7-9; length: 11; D: NA; DNA: TGTGCCAGCAGCTATATGGATACGCAGTATTTT; CDR3: CASSYMDTQYF
size: NA; J: TRBJ2-1; V: TRBV11-2; length: 16; D: TRBD2; DNA: TGTGCCAGCAGCCCCGAGCGCGCGGGGGCCTACAATGAGCAGTTCTTC; CDR3: CASSPERAGAYNEQFF
size: once; J: TRBJ2-1; V: TRBV5-1; length: 15; D: TRBD2; DNA: TGCGCCAGCAGCCGTAGCGGGAGTGGCCAGAATGAGCAGTTCTTC; CDR3: CASSRSGSGQNEQFF
size: NA; J: TRBJ2-2; V: TRBV19; length: 16; D: TRBD1; DNA: TGTGCCAGTATGGGGACAGGGGGCATAGGCACCGGGGAGCTGTTTTTT; CDR3: CASMGTGGIGTGELFF
size: once; J: TRBJ1-1; V: TRBV10-3; length: 15; D: NA; DNA: TGTGCCATCAGTGAGTCCGGGGGGGAGTTCACTGAAGCTTTCTTT; CDR3: CAISESGGEFTEAFF
size: NA; J: TRBJ2-1; V: TRBV29-1; length: 16; D: TRBD2; DNA: TGCAGCGTTCTACCTCCGGGACTAGCGGCTGTTGGTGAGCAGTTCTTC; CDR3: CSVLPPGLAAVGEQFF